A selection of T cell receptor beta chains follows, all from one sample in a study of T-cell memory formation after mild COVID-19. A single record per CDR3 protein comes from TCRdb applying MiXCR to the 5' RACE reads. The sample includes fewer than 600,000 distinct CDR3 sequences, about 22% of them seen just once. The sample taken for sequencing was PBMCs or a T cell subset sorted from them (not recorded which). The receptors were sampled from an adult woman who had mild COVID-19 (a few samples of this study predate the infection). Cell type and time point are not known. Each CDR3 is given with its conserved first and last residue. Fields, in order: J gene, V gene, clone size, D gene, CDR3 DNA, CDR3 protein. A D gene is named only where the DNA matches it firmly. Only some rows state a clone size, as once, few, many or a class for expanded clones.

J: TRBJ2-7
V: TRBV27
size: few
D: .
DNA: TGTGCCAGCAGTTGGGCGAGCGGAGCGGGCGAGCAGTACTTC
CDR3: CASSWASGAGEQYF

J: TRBJ2-1
V: TRBV20-1
size: few
D: .
DNA: TGCAGTGCTAGCCCCAGAGGTGATGAGCAGTTCTTC
CDR3: CSASPRGDEQFF

J: TRBJ2-5
V: TRBV12-5
size: .
D: TRBD1
DNA: TGTGCTAGTGGTTTAAGGGACAGCCAAGAGACCCAGTACTTC
CDR3: CASGLRDSQETQYF

J: TRBJ2-1
V: TRBV27
size: .
D: .
DNA: TGTGCCAGCAGTTTAATGGACCCATACAATGAGCAGTTCTTC
CDR3: CASSLMDPYNEQFF

J: TRBJ2-5
V: TRBV10-3
size: few
D: .
DNA: TGTGCCATCAGTGACGGACCGGGACAAGAGACCCAGTACTTC
CDR3: CAISDGPGQETQYF

J: TRBJ2-1
V: TRBV12-3/TRBV12-4
size: .
D: TRBD1
DNA: TGTGCCAGCGGTCAACCGGACAGGTTAATAAATGAGCAGTTCTTC
CDR3: CASGQPDRLINEQFF

J: TRBJ1-2
V: TRBV5-4
size: .
D: .
DNA: TGTGCCAGCAGCCCCGGGCCCATCAGTGGTAACTATGGCTACACCTTC
CDR3: CASSPGPISGNYGYTF

J: TRBJ1-5
V: TRBV9
size: once
D: .
DNA: TGTGCCAGCGGCACACTGAATCAGCCCCAGCATTTT
CDR3: CASGTLNQPQHF

J: TRBJ2-4
V: TRBV5-1
size: many
D: .
DNA: TGCGCCAGCAGCTTGGATCTTATGAAAGACATTCAGTACTTC
CDR3: CASSLDLMKDIQYF

J: TRBJ1-2
V: TRBV27
size: few
D: TRBD1
DNA: TGTGCCAGCAGTTTGCTCGGACAGGGAAACTATGGCTACACCTTC
CDR3: CASSLLGQGNYGYTF

J: TRBJ1-5
V: TRBV20-1
size: .
D: .
DNA: TGCAGTGCTAGCAAGGGCCCCATAGATCAGCCCCAGCATTTT
CDR3: CSASKGPIDQPQHF

J: TRBJ2-1
V: TRBV14
size: .
D: TRBD2
DNA: TGTGCCAGCAGCCAAGAGGCGGGACTACCCTTGTATGAGCAGTTCTTC
CDR3: CASSQEAGLPLYEQFF

J: TRBJ1-2
V: TRBV28
size: .
D: TRBD1
DNA: TGTGCCAGCAGTTATACCGGGACAGGGAGTGGCGGCTACACCTTC
CDR3: CASSYTGTGSGGYTF

J: TRBJ2-7
V: TRBV5-1
size: .
D: .
DNA: TGCGCCAGCATCCCGACCCCGACGGGACTGATGACCTACGAGCAGTACTTC
CDR3: CASIPTPTGLMTYEQYF

J: TRBJ2-7
V: TRBV15
size: .
D: TRBD2
DNA: TGTGCCACCAGCAGCCCTGGGGGGGACGGTGGCTACGAGCAGTACTTC
CDR3: CATSSPGGDGGYEQYF

J: TRBJ2-1
V: TRBV5-6
size: few
D: .
DNA: .
CDR3: CASSFGQGAHF

J: TRBJ2-7
V: TRBV10-3
size: .
D: .
DNA: TGTGCCATCAGAGGCCGGGACTACGAGCAGTACTTC
CDR3: CAIRGRDYEQYF

J: TRBJ2-2
V: TRBV20-1
size: few
D: TRBD2
DNA: TGCAGTGCGGCCGGGACTAGTTATACCGGGGAGCTGTTTTTT
CDR3: CSAAGTSYTGELFF

J: TRBJ2-1
V: TRBV10-3
size: few
D: TRBD2
DNA: TGTGCCATCAGTGAGCCCGGGACTAGCGGATACAATGAGCAGTTCTTC
CDR3: CAISEPGTSGYNEQFF

J: TRBJ1-4
V: TRBV7-9
size: few
D: .
DNA: TGTGCCAGCACCAATGGCGGGGCAAGGAACGGAAAACTGTTTTTT
CDR3: CASTNGGARNGKLFF

J: TRBJ2-1
V: TRBV6-2/TRBV6-3
size: few
D: TRBD2
DNA: TGTGCCAGCAGTTACTCACCTAGCGGCTCCAATGAGCAGTTCTTC
CDR3: CASSYSPSGSNEQFF

J: TRBJ2-5
V: TRBV6-5
size: few
D: TRBD2
DNA: TGTGCCAGCAGCCATACGGGACTAGCGGGAGGAGGAGAGACCCAGTACTTC
CDR3: CASSHTGLAGGGETQYF

J: TRBJ1-2
V: TRBV20-1
size: .
D: TRBD1
DNA: TGCAGTGCTACCCCAGGGACAGGCAACTATGGCTACACCTTC
CDR3: CSATPGTGNYGYTF

J: TRBJ2-3
V: TRBV20-1
size: .
D: .
DNA: TGCAGTGCTAGGCCCGGGCCGGCGAGTTATACGCAGTATTTT
CDR3: CSARPGPASYTQYF

J: TRBJ1-1
V: TRBV5-1
size: .
D: TRBD1
DNA: TGCGCCAGCAGCTTGGGACAGGGGGGGCCTGAAGCTTTCTTT
CDR3: CASSLGQGGPEAFF

J: TRBJ2-2
V: TRBV24-1
size: few
D: .
DNA: TGTGCCACCAGTGACCCCCCGAACACCGGGGAGCTGTTTTTT
CDR3: CATSDPPNTGELFF

J: TRBJ2-3
V: TRBV5-1
size: few
D: .
DNA: TGCGCCAGCAGCTTGGCGGGGGAGAGGGCACCTAGCACAGATACGCAGTATTTT
CDR3: CASSLAGERAPSTDTQYF

J: TRBJ1-2
V: TRBV24-1
size: .
D: TRBD1
DNA: TGTGCCACCAGTGATTGGACAGGGGACTACACCTTC
CDR3: CATSDWTGDYTF

J: TRBJ1-6
V: TRBV2
size: .
D: .
DNA: TGTGCCAGCAGAGAGGGGCCCCGGGAACCCCTCCACTTT
CDR3: CASREGPREPLHF

J: TRBJ1-4
V: TRBV28
size: .
D: .
DNA: TGTGCCAGCAGTCCGGGGGACCACGGAACGGAAAAACTGTTTTTT
CDR3: CASSPGDHGTEKLFF

J: TRBJ2-3
V: TRBV5-1
size: few
D: .
DNA: TGCGCCAGCAGCTTGCAGAGGGTGCAGGATACGCAGTATTTT
CDR3: CASSLQRVQDTQYF

J: TRBJ1-1
V: TRBV20-1
size: few
D: TRBD1
DNA: TGCAGTGCTCCCGGACAGGGTGCTGAAGCTTTCTTT
CDR3: CSAPGQGAEAFF

J: TRBJ1-5
V: TRBV7-9
size: .
D: .
DNA: TGTGCCAGCAGCCCTCTTGGGGTATCTCAGCCCCAGCATTTT
CDR3: CASSPLGVSQPQHF

J: TRBJ1-5
V: TRBV30
size: .
D: .
DNA: TGTGCCTGGAGTGTAGGTTTGGCGGGAAATCAGCCCCAGCATTTT
CDR3: CAWSVGLAGNQPQHF

J: TRBJ1-1
V: TRBV6-2/TRBV6-3
size: few
D: .
DNA: TGTGCCAGCAGTTATCCAGGGTCGAACACTGAAGCTTTCTTT
CDR3: CASSYPGSNTEAFF

J: TRBJ2-2
V: TRBV20-1
size: .
D: .
DNA: TGCAGTGCTAAGGCCGGGACGAACACCGGGGAGCTGTTTTTT
CDR3: CSAKAGTNTGELFF

J: TRBJ2-2
V: TRBV11-2
size: few
D: TRBD2
DNA: TGTGCCAGCACCGAGTGGACTAGCGCCACCGGGGAGCTGTTTTTT
CDR3: CASTEWTSATGELFF

J: TRBJ2-7
V: TRBV18
size: few
D: .
DNA: TGTGCCAGCTCACTCGGGCCCGGCGGGACCTTCGAGCAGTACTTC
CDR3: CASSLGPGGTFEQYF

J: TRBJ1-5
V: TRBV7-8
size: once
D: .
DNA: TGTGCCAGCAGCTTAGAGGGCGCTTATAGCAATCAGCCCCAGCATTTT
CDR3: CASSLEGAYSNQPQHF

J: TRBJ2-3
V: TRBV5-1
size: many
D: TRBD2
DNA: TGCGCCAGCAGCCTGGGCCTAGCGGGGGGGACAGATACGCAGTATTTT
CDR3: CASSLGLAGGTDTQYF

J: TRBJ2-7
V: TRBV6-2/TRBV6-3
size: few
D: TRBD2
DNA: TGTGCCAGCAGTTACTTGGACCGACTAGCGGGGGTCTTCAACGAGCAGTACTTC
CDR3: CASSYLDRLAGVFNEQYF

J: TRBJ2-3
V: TRBV5-5
size: few
D: TRBD2
DNA: TGTGCCAGCAGCTTGTACTCTAGCGGGGGGGCAGATACGCAGTATTTT
CDR3: CASSLYSSGGADTQYF

J: TRBJ2-3
V: TRBV6-5
size: .
D: .
DNA: TGTGCCAGCACCGGAGGACGGTGGGGAACAGATACGCAGTATTTT
CDR3: CASTGGRWGTDTQYF

J: TRBJ2-3
V: TRBV5-4
size: few
D: TRBD2
DNA: TGTGCCAGCAGCCCCGGGGGGACCAGCACAGATACGCAGTATTTT
CDR3: CASSPGGTSTDTQYF

J: TRBJ2-2
V: TRBV30
size: .
D: TRBD2
DNA: TGTGCCTGGAGTGTGCGGGGGACGGTCACCGGGGAGCTGTTTTTT
CDR3: CAWSVRGTVTGELFF

J: TRBJ1-1
V: TRBV6-1
size: .
D: .
DNA: TGTGCCAGCAGGTCGTCACGGAACATGAACACTGAAGCTTTCTTT
CDR3: CASRSSRNMNTEAFF

J: TRBJ2-7
V: TRBV25-1
size: .
D: .
DNA: TGTGCCAGCCTCTCGGGGAGGGGGCCCTACGAGCAGTACTTC
CDR3: CASLSGRGPYEQYF

J: TRBJ2-7
V: TRBV7-9
size: few
D: TRBD1
DNA: TGTGCCAGCAGCTATCCTCCGGGACAGGGCTTTCGGTACGAGCAGTACTTC
CDR3: CASSYPPGQGFRYEQYF

J: TRBJ2-2
V: TRBV4-3
size: few
D: TRBD1
DNA: TGCGCCAGCAGCCAATACGGGGGACAGGGATTTACCGGGGAGCTGTTTTTT
CDR3: CASSQYGGQGFTGELFF

J: TRBJ2-7
V: TRBV5-6
size: few
D: TRBD1
DNA: TGTGCCAGCATCCAACAGGGGAGAGCGTACGAGCAGTACTTC
CDR3: CASIQQGRAYEQYF

J: TRBJ1-1
V: TRBV7-9
size: .
D: .
DNA: TGTGCCAGCAGCGGTCCCGGCCTCGGGGGACCTGAGGGGTCGTTCTTT
CDR3: CASSGPGLGGPEGSFF

J: TRBJ1-2
V: TRBV5-1
size: few
D: .
DNA: TGCGCCAGCAGCGAGGGGGAAGGTAACTATGGCTACACCTTC
CDR3: CASSEGEGNYGYTF

J: TRBJ2-7
V: TRBV6-5
size: few
D: .
DNA: TGTGCCAGCAGTTACTCGAGTTTAGGGCGGGAGCAGTACTTC
CDR3: CASSYSSLGREQYF